Below are 19 T cell receptor beta chains sequenced from a single sample in a study of early T cells in non-severe SARS-CoV-2 infection (dated by TCRdb to 2020 to 2022). Libraries were built with 5' RACE. Reads for this sample came from a NextSeq 500. TCRdb passed the public sequencing reads through fastp at Q25 and MiXCR, retaining productive beta sequences. CDR3 protein duplicates are merged, each entry listing the most common genes and DNA. This sample gives about 80,000 distinct CDR3 sequences in total; approximately 10% of them show up just once. The biggest ten clones account for 4% to 5% of the sample. The sequenced material came from whole blood. These receptors originate from an adult who was a healthcare worker with PCR-confirmed SARS-CoV-2 infection or an uninfected control (not recorded which).

This clonotype was seen repeatedly, ten times or more. The chain uses TRBV6-5 and TRBJ1-1; 7 positions agree with TRBD1. CDR1 is MNHEY, CDR2 SVGAGI, per germline. The junction had 12 bases not matched to a gene; V was cut back by 5 bases and J by 6 bases. The CDR3 contains 15 residues. The CDR3 region is CASSDGARGSPEAFF. As DNA, the CDR3 is TGTGCCAGCAGTGACGGGGCCAGGGGGAGCCCTGAAGCTTTCTTT.

This clonotype turned up a few times. V usage is TRBV2 and J usage is TRBJ2-2; tentative D call: TRBD2 (5 bases). Looked up from germline, CDR1 is SNHLY and CDR2 is FYNNEI. This CDR3 region has 15 residues. V lost 4 bases, J lost 0 bases, and 9 bases lay in between. CDR3 bases: TGTGCCAGCAGTGTCGACTACCCGAACACCGGGGAGCTGTTTTTT. Translated, it gives CASSVDYPNTGELFF.

This clonotype showed up just a few times. V is TRBV2 and J is TRBJ1-1; D is uncertain. Germline V CDR1 and CDR2: SNHLY, FYNNEI. V lost 7 bases and J lost 7, with 16 bases in between. The CDR3 is 13 residues long. The CDR3 loop is CASNLGQELEAFF. The DNA of the CDR3 is TGTGCCAGCAACCTCGGTCAGGAACTTGAAGCTTTCTTT.

This clonotype appeared a few times. CDR3 DNA sequence: TGTGCCAGCGGGCAGGCCTACAATGAGCAGTTCTTC. Translating it yields CASGQAYNEQFF. V and J are TRBV11-1 and TRBJ2-1; D unresolved. The CDR3 is 12 residues long. Germline V gene lookup returns CDR1 SGHAT and CDR2 FQDESV (reference sequence). Trimming stripped 8 bases from V and 2 bases from J, with 7 bases between.

This clonotype has more than one count but fewer than ten. The chain uses TRBV4-1 and TRBJ2-2; D not resolved. V was clipped by 5 bases and J by 7 bases, with 11 bases between them. The CDR3 totals 13 residues. Germline V gene data show CDR1 as MGHRA and CDR2 as YSYEKL. The CDR3: CASSKDGFGELFF. The DNA for the CDR3 is TGCGCCAGCAGCAAGGATGGTTTCGGGGAGCTGTTTTTT.

This clonotype was detected a few times. This rearrangement joins TRBV29-1 to TRBJ2-5; a possible D gene is TRBD2 (5 bases). The V gene lost 0 bases and the J gene lost 5 bases, with 7 bases spanning the gap. The V gene's germline CDR1 is SQVTM and CDR2 ANQGSEA. The CDR3 has 12 amino acids. CDR3 nucleotides: TGCAGCGTTGAAGATCGGGATGAGACCCAGTACTTC. Its translation: CSVEDRDETQYF.

This chain joins TRBV20-1 and TRBJ2-3; no firm D call. The germline V gene has CDR1 DFQATT and CDR2 SNEGSKA (reference sequence). The ends were cut back, 2 bases at V and 2 bases at J, with 11 bases in the middle. The CDR3 is made up of 14 amino acids. CDR3 coding DNA: TGCAGTGCTAGATCTGAGGTTGTCACAGATACGCAGTATTTT. Translating it yields CSARSEVVTDTQYF.

This clonotype was seen repeatedly, ten times or more. This rearrangement joins TRBV29-1 to TRBJ2-1; TRBD1 might be the D (6 bases). This CDR3 region has 15 residues. Between the trimmed V and J ends, which lost 3 bases and 4 bases, there was a span of 16 bases. CDR1 is SQVTM, CDR2 ANQGSEA, per germline. This CDR3 is CSVDGTTRGYNEQFF. For the CDR3, the DNA is TGCAGCGTTGATGGGACAACAAGGGGATACAATGAGCAGTTCTTC.

This clonotype has a count of ten or more. This sequence joins TRBV12-3 or TRBV12-4 and TRBJ1-3; D call uncertain. Trimming left V 6 bases short and J 3 bases short, with 24 bases between. CDR3 length: 18 residues. Here the CDR3 DNA reads TGTGCCAGCAGCCCAAATTATCCGGACTCCCAAGGTGGAAACACCATATATTTT. Translation gives CASSPNYPDSQGGNTIYF.

Ten or more counts support this clonotype. The V call is TRBV20-1, the J call TRBJ1-5; unclear D gene. Germline V gives CDR1 DFQATT, CDR2 SNEGSKA (reference sequence). This CDR3 has 15 amino acids. V shed 0 bases and J shed 0 bases, with 9 bases lying between them. CDR3 sequence: CSARDTGHSNQPQHF. Here the CDR3 DNA reads TGCAGTGCTAGAGATACGGGCCATAGCAATCAGCCCCAGCATTTT.

This clonotype was observed many times. V is TRBV5-6 and J is TRBJ2-7, with D maybe TRBD1 (6 bases). The length of the CDR3 is 12 residues. CDR1 is SGHDT and CDR2 is YYEEEE in the germline V gene. V was cut by 4 bases and J by 5 bases, with 10 bases left in between. CDR3 sequence (DNA): TGTGCCAGCAGCACCAGGGGAAACGAGCAGTACTTC. It codes for CASSTRGNEQYF. The whole variable domain, remainder taken from reference TRBV5-6 and TRBJ2-7, is DAGVTQSPTHLIKTRGQQVTLRCSPKSGHDTVSWYQQALGQGPQFIFQYYEEEERQRGNFPDRFSGHQFPNYSSELNVNALLLGDSALYLCASSTRGNEQYFGPGTRLTVT.

The chain couples TRBV29-1 to TRBJ2-2; tentatively, D is TRBD1 (6 bases). The CDR3 consists of 14 residues. V lost 4 bases and J 4 bases, leaving 13 bases between the germline ends. CDR1 SQVTM and CDR2 ANQGSEA come from the germline V gene. The DNA of the CDR3 is TGCAGCGTTGTCACAGGGAAGGGCACCGGGGAGCTGTTTTTT. Protein sequence: CSVVTGKGTGELFF.

This clonotype came up many times. The chain joins TRBV7-2 to TRBJ1-2; a possible D gene is TRBD1 (5 bases). This CDR3 region has 13 residues. CDR1 is SGHTA and CDR2 is FQGNSA in the germline V gene. With 6 bases removed from V and 5 bases from J, the gap between germline ends came to 13 bases. Written as DNA, the CDR3 is TGTGCCAGCAGACCAAACGACAGATATGGCTACACCTTC. It translates to CASRPNDRYGYTF.

This clonotype was picked up many times. The chain recombines TRBV12-3 or TRBV12-4 with TRBJ2-7, with TRBD1 matching over 11 bases. The CDR3 contains 13 residues. J lost 3 bases, V lost 6 bases, and 1 base had no gene match. The CDR3 nucleotides read TGTGCCAGCAGAGGGACAGGGGGCTACGAGCAGTACTTC. It translates to CASRGTGGYEQYF.

Ten or more counts support this clonotype. V gene TRBV6-2 or TRBV6-3 combines with J gene TRBJ2-3, with 9 bases fitting TRBD1. Germline V gene sequence: CDR1 MNHEY, CDR2 SVGEGT. Trimming cost V 6 bases and J 3 bases; bases outside gene matches: 4. The length of the CDR3 is 14 residues. CDR3 loop: CASSGDRETDTQYF. CDR3 coding DNA: TGTGCCAGCAGCGGGGACAGGGAGACAGATACGCAGTATTTT.

This clonotype was detected once. Given a much more abundant clone one base away, this may be a read error. This chain uses TRBV7-6 with TRBJ2-6; D gene uncertain. CDR1 and CDR2 from the germline V gene are SGHVS and FNYEAQ. This CDR3 spans 15 amino acids. The CDR3 here is CTSSPSAAEANVLTF. Written as DNA, the CDR3 is TGTACCAGCAGCCCTAGTGCCGCAGAGGCCAACGTCCTGACTTTC.

In its sample, this clonotype was seen many times. V and J are TRBV30 and TRBJ1-5; D not resolved. This CDR3 is 12 amino acids long. V lost 1 base and J lost 4, with 5 bases in between. Germline CDR1 is GTSNPN and CDR2 is SVGIG (reference sequence). CDR3 sequence reads: CAWSGGNQPQHF. The CDR3 bases are TGTGCCTGGAGTGGAGGGAATCAGCCCCAGCATTTT.

The CDR3 loop reads CASSLVRTGGSYTEAFF. The CDR3 DNA follows: TGTGCCAGCAGCTTGGTGAGGACAGGGGGGTCGTACACTGAAGCTTTCTTT. The gene calls are TRBV5-5 and TRBJ1-1; the match to TRBD1 covers 10 bases. Germline values: CDR1 SGHKS, CDR2 YYEKEE (reference sequence). This CDR3 spans 17 amino acids. V trimming: 0 bases; J trimming: 3 bases; junction bases outside the gene matches: 8.

This clonotype appeared many times. The chain carries TRBV7-9 and TRBJ1-2; perhaps TRBD1 as D (5 bases). The CDR3 sequence is 14 residues long. Between the trimmed V and J ends, which lost 4 bases and 8 bases, there was a span of 17 bases. Germline loops: CDR1 SEHNR, CDR2 FQNEAQ (reference sequence). The CDR3 nucleotides are TGTGCCAGCAGCTCACTGGGGGGACCCAAGGGCTACACCTTC. Protein sequence: CASSSLGGPKGYTF.